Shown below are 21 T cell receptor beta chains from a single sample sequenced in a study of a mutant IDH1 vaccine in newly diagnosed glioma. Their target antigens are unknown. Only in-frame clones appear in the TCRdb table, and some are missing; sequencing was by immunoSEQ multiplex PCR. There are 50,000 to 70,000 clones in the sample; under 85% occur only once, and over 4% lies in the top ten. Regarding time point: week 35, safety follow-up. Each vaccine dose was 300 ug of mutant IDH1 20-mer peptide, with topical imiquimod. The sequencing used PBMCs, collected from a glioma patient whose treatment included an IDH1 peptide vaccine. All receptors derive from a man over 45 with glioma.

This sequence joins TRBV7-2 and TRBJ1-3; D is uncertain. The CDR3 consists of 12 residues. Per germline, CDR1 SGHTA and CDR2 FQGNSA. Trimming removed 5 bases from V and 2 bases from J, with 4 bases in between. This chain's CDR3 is CASSGTGNTIYF. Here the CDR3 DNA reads TGTGCCAGCAGCGGAACTGGAAACACCATATATTTT.

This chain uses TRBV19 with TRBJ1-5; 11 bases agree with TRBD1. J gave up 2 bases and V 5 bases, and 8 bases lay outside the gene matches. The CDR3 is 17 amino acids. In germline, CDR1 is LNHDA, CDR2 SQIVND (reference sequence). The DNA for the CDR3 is TGTGCCAGTAGTGCCTGGACAGGGGGCCGCGGCAATCAGCCCCAGCATTTT. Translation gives CASSAWTGGRGNQPQHF.

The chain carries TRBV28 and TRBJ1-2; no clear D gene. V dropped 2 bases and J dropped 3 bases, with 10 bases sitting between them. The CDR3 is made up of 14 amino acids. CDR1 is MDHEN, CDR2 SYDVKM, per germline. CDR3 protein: CASSLVGGHYGYTF. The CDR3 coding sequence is TGTGCCAGCAGTTTAGTTGGCGGACACTATGGCTACACCTTC.

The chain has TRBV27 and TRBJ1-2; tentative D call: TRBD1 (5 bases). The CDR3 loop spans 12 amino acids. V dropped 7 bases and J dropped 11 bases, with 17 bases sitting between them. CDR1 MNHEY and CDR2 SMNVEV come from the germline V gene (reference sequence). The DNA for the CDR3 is TGTGCCAGCATCAAGACCGGGACTCCTTACACCTTC. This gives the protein CASIKTGTPYTF.

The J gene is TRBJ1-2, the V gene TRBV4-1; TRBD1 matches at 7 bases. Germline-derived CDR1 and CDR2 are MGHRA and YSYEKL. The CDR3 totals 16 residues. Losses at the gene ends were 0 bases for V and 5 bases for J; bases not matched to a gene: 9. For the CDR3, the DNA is TGCGCCAGCAGCCAAGATAACAGGGGAACATTATATGGCTACACCTTC. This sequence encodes CASSQDNRGTLYGYTF.

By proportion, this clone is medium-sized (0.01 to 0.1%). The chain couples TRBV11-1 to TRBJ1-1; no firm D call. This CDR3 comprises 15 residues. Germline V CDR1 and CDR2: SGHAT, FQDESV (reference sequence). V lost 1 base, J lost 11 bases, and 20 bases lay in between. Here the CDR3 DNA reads TGTGCCAGCAGCTTAGAGCGTTACTCGAGAATGTATGCTTTCTTT. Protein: CASSLERYSRMYAFF.

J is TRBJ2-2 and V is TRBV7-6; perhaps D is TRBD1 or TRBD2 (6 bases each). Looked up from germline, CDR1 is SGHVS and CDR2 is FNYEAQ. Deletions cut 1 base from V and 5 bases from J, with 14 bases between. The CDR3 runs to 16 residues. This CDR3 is CASSLGAQGRTGELFF. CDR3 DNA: TGTGCCAGCAGCTTAGGGGCGCAGGGGAGGACCGGGGAGCTGTTTTTT. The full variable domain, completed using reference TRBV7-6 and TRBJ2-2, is GAGVSQSPRYKVTKRGQDVALRCDPISGHVSLYWYRQALGQGPEFLTYFNYEAQQDKSGLPNDRFSAERPEGSISTLTIQRTEQRDSAMYRCASSLGAQGRTGELFFGEGSRLTVL.

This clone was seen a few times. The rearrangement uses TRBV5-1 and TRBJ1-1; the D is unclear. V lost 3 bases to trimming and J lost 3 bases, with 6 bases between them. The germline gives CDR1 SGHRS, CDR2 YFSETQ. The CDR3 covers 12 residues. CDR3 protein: CASSSEYTEAFF. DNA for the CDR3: TGCGCCAGCAGCTCTGAATACACTGAAGCTTTCTTT. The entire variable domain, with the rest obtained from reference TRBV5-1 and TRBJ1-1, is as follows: KAGVTQTPRYLIKTRGQQVTLSCSPISGHRSVSWYQQTPGQGLQFLFEYFSETQRNKGNFPGRFSGRQFSNSRSEMNVSTLELGDSALYLCASSSEYTEAFFGQGTRLTVV.

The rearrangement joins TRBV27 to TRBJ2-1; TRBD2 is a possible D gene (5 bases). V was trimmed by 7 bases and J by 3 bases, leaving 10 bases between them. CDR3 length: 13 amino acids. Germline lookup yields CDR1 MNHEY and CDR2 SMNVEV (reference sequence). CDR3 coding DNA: TGTGCCAGCAAGTTAGGGAGCTACAATGAGCAGTTCTTC. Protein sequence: CASKLGSYNEQFF.

CDR3 sequence reads: CASSGQGAGTGELFF. Written as DNA, the CDR3 is TGTGCCAGCAGCGGACAGGGGGCAGGCACCGGGGAGCTGTTTTTT. V usage is TRBV6-5 and J usage is TRBJ2-2, with 11 bases lining up with TRBD1. CDR3 size: 15 residues. The germline CDR1 and CDR2 sequences are MNHEY and SVGAGI. The trim removed 6 bases at V and 4 bases at J, leaving 4 bases unmatched.

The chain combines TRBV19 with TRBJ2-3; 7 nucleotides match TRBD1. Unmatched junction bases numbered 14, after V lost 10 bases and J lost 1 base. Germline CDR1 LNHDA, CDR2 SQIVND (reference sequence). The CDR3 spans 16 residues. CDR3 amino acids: CATQKGGALGTDTQYF. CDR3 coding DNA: TGTGCCACCCAGAAAGGGGGCGCGTTGGGCACAGATACGCAGTATTTT.

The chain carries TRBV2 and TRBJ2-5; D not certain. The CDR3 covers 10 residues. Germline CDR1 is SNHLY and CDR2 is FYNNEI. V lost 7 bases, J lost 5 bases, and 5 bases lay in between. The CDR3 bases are TGTGCCAGCACGATCGAGACCCAGTACTTC. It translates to CASTIETQYF.

CDR3 residues: CASSQDPGDSYTEAFF. The CDR3 DNA follows: TGCGCCAGCAGCCAAGATCCCGGAGACAGCTACACTGAAGCTTTCTTT. V usage is TRBV4-3 and J usage is TRBJ1-1; D might be TRBD1 (5 bases). Germline CDR1 LGHNA, CDR2 YSLEER. The CDR3 runs to 16 residues. V lost 0 bases and J 3 bases, leaving 14 bases between the germline ends.

In nucleotides, the CDR3 is TGCGCCAGCAGCTCCAGGGGAGGGACTGAAGCTTTCTTT. Protein sequence: CASSSRGGTEAFF. The rearrangement links TRBV5-1 to TRBJ1-1, with a weak D call TRBD1 (6 bases). The CDR3 is 13 residues long. Germline V gene sequence: CDR1 SGHRS, CDR2 YFSETQ. V was trimmed by 3 bases and J by 5 bases, leaving 11 bases between them.

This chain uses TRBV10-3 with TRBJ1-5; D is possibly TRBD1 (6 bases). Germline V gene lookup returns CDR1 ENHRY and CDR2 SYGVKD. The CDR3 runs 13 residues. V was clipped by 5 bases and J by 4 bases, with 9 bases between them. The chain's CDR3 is CAISPQGNQPQHF. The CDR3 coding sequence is TGTGCCATCAGTCCTCAGGGGAATCAGCCCCAGCATTTT.

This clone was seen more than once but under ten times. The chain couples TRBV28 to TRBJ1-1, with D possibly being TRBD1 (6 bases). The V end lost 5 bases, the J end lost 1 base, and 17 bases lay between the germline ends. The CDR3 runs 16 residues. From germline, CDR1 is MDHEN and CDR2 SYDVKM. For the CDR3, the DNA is TGTGCCAGCAGTGCCCCAGGGGAGCGAGCGAACACTGAAGCTTTCTTT. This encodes CASSAPGERANTEAFF. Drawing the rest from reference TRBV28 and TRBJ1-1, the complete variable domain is DVKVTQSSRYLVKRTGEKVFLECVQDMDHENMFWYRQDPGLGLRLIYFSYDVKMKEKGDIPEGYSVSREKKERFSLILESASTNQTSMYLCASSAPGERANTEAFFGQGTRLTVV.

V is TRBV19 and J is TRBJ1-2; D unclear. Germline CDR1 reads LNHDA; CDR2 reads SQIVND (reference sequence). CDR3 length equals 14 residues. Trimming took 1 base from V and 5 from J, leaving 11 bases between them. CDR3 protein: CASSIVGGPYGYTF. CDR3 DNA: TGTGCCAGTAGTATAGTAGGAGGGCCATATGGCTACACCTTC.

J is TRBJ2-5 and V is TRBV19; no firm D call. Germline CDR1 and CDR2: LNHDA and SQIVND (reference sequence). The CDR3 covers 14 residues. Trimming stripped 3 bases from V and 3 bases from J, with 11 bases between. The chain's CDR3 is CASSISGVKETQYF. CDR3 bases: TGTGCCAGTAGTATTAGTGGGGTAAAAGAGACCCAGTACTTC.

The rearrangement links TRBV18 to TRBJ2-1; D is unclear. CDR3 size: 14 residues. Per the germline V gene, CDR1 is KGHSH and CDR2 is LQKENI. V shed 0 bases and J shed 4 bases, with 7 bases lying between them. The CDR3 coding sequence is TGTGCCAGCTCACCACCGACCAGATACAATGAGCAGTTCTTC. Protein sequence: CASSPPTRYNEQFF. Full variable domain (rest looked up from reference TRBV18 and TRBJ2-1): NAGVMQNPRHLVRRRGQEARLRCSPMKGHSHVYWYRQLPEEGLKFMVYLQKENIIDESGMPKERFSAEFPKEGPSILRIQQVVRGDSAAYFCASSPPTRYNEQFFGPGTRLTVL.

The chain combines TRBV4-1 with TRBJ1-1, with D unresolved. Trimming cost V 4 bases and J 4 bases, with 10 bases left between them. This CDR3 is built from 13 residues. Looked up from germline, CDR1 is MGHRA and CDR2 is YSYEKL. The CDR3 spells CASSLQEGTEAFF. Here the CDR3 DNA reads TGCGCCAGCAGCCTTCAGGAGGGCACTGAAGCTTTCTTT.

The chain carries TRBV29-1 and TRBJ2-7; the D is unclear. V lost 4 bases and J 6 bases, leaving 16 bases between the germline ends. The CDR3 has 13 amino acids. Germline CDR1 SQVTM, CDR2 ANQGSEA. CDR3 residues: CSVGTPRIGEQYF. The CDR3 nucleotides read TGCAGCGTTGGGACGCCTAGAATCGGCGAGCAGTACTTC.